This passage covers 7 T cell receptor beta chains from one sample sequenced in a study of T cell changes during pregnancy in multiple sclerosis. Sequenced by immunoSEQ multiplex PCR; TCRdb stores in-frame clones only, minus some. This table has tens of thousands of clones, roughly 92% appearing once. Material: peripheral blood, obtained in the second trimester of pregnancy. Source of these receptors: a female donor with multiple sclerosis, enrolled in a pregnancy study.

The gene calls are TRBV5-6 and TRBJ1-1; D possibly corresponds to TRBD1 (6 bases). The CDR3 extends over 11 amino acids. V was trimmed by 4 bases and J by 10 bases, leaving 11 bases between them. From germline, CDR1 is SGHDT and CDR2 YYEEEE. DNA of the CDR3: TGTGCCAGCAGCCTGGACAGTCGAGCTTTCTTT. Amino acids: CASSLDSRAFF.

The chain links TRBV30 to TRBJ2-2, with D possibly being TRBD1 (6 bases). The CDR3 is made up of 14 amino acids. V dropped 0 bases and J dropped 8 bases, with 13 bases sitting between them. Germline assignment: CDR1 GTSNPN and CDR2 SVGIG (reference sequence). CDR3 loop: CAWSVIVGAGELFF. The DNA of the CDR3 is TGTGCCTGGAGTGTAATTGTGGGGGCGGGGGAGCTGTTTTTT.

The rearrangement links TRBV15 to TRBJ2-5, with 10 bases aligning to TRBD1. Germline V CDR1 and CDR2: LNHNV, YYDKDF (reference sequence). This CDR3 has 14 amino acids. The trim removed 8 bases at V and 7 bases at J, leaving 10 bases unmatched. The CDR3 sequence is CATGAGTGVATQYF. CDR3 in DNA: TGTGCCACCGGTGCCGGGACAGGGGTAGCGACCCAGTACTTC. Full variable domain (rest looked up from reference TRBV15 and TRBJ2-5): DAMVIQNPRYQVTQFGKPVTLSCSQTLNHNVMYWYQQKSSQAPKLLFHYYDKDFNNEADTPDNFQSRRPNTSFCFLDIRSPGLGDTAMYLCATGAGTGVATQYFGPGTRLLVL.

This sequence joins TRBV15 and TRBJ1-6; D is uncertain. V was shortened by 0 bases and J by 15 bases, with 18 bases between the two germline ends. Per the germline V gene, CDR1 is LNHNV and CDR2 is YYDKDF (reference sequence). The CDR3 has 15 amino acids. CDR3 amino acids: CATSRDRKASRGLHF. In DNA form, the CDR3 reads TGTGCCACCAGCAGAGATAGGAAGGCCTCCCGCGGCCTCCACTTT.

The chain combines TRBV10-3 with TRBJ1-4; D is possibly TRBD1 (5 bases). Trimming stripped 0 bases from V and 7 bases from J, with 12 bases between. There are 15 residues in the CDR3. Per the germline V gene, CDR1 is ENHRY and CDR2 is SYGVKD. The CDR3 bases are TGTGCCATCAGTGAGTCTCAGGGTTCTGTTGAAAAACTGTTTTTT. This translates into CAISESQGSVEKLFF.

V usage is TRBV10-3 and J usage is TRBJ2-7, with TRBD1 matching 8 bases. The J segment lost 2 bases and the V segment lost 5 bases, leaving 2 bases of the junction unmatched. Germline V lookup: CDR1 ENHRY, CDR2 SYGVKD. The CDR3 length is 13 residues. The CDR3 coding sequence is TGTGCCATCAGTTTACAGGGGGCCTACGAGCAGTACTTC. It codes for CAISLQGAYEQYF.

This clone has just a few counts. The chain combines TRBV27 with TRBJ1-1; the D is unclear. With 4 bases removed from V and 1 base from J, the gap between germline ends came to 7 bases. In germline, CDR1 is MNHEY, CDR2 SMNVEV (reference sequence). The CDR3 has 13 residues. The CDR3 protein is CASSSNTNTEAFF. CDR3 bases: TGTGCCAGCAGTTCAAACACGAACACTGAAGCTTTCTTT.